This T cell receptor beta chain is drawn from a study of response to subunit inactivated influenza vaccine. Study-wide results and limits: Authors suggested each seasonal flu vaccination may recruit only limited numbers of new T cells.

Germline CDR1 reads SGHTA; CDR2 reads FQGNSA. V gave up 4 bases and J gave up 7 bases; unmatched junction bases: 10. The CDR3 is 15 residues long. From the RT-PCR reads, TCRdb called clonotypes with MiXCR, one entry per CDR3 protein. There are under 950,000 distinct CDR3 sequences in the sample; around 20% occur only once, and about a tenth lies in the top ten. There are a few counts of this clonotype. Its antigen remains unknown. The source is a man aged 45-65 years who received an inactivated influenza vaccine. Sequenced here: PBMCs from blood, sampled 4 to 6 days after vaccination. J is TRBJ2-5 and V is TRBV7-2; 9 bases match TRBD1. The DNA of the CDR3 is TGTGCCAGCAGCTCGGACAGGGGTTCGAGGGGGACCCAGTACTTC. Protein: CASSSDRGSRGTQYF.